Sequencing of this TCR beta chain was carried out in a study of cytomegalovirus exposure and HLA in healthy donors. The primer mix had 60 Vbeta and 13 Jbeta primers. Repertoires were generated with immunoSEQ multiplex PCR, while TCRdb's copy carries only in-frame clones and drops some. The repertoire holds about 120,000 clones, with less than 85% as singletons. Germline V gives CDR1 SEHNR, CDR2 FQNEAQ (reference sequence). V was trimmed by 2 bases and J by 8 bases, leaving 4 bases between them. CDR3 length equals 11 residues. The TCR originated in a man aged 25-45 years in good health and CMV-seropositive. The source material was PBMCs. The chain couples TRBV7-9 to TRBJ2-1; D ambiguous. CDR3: CASSLYDEQFF. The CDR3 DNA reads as TGTGCCAGCAGCTTATATGATGAGCAGTTCTTC.